This T cell receptor (beta chain) came from a study of blood T cell repertoires in COVID-19. Looking at the study overall: COVID-19 samples, acute and convalescent, were from the United States, Italy and Spain. From T cells, B-cell-depleted T cells, or PBMCs came the material, which was cDNA or gDNA.

The germline gives CDR1 SGHNT, CDR2 YYREEE (reference sequence). Trimming cost V 4 bases and J 3 bases; bases outside gene matches: 10. The CDR3 has 16 amino acids. Per the original methods: Estimates of nucleated cell counts were drawn from the amplification of reference gene primers. The repertoire was sequenced with immunoSEQ multiplex PCR; TCRdb's copy has only in-frame clones and lacks some. Clone size and V and J calls were adopted from that table, with D and trimming inferred from the DNA. The sample holds several thousand clones; around 88% are singletons and the top ten take approximately 7.2%.

What was sequenced was peripheral blood. The chain employs TRBV5-4 and TRBJ2-3, with 8 bases identical to TRBD2. This clonotype originated in a woman between 45 and 65 years old with active or convalescent COVID-19. The CDR3 sequence is CASSPSPGTSTDTQYF. DNA of the CDR3: TGTGCCAGCAGCCCCTCACCCGGGACTAGTACAGATACGCAGTATTTT.